Included here is one T cell receptor beta chain sequence, with context. Germline and junction disagree at one end, which may indicate a read error. The CDR3 totals 15 residues. The germline V gene has CDR1 MNHNS and CDR2 SASEGT. The PCR employed 60 Vbeta primers together with 13 Jbeta primers. TCRdb keeps only in-frame clones here, not all; method: immunoSEQ multiplex PCR. Counted here are under 150,000 clones, about 61% occurring once; the ten biggest clones make up 2.4%. The data were taken from a study of cytomegalovirus exposure and HLA in healthy donors. Sequencing was performed on PBMCs. The rearrangement joins TRBV6-1 to TRBJ1-3; 8 bases align to TRBD1. This TCR was recovered from a woman aged 40-49 years in good health and CMV-seronegative. The CDR3 here is CASREAGTGGNTIYF. For the CDR3, the DNA is TGTGCCAGCAGAGAAGCCGGGACAGGTGGAAACACCATATATTTT.